This T cell receptor beta chain was identified in a study of blood T cell repertoires in COVID-19. The overall study: The analysed material was cDNA or gDNA that came from T cells, B-cell-depleted T cells, or PBMCs.

Assay: immunoSEQ multiplex PCR; the TCRdb copy retains only in-frame clones and omits some. The sample shows tens of thousands of clones, 83% of them seen only once. This CDR3 region has 14 residues. Germline CDR1 MDHEN, CDR2 SYDVKM. J was trimmed by 5 bases and V by 5 bases; bases with no gene match: 7. This clonotype originated in a human donor in a cohort sampled during active COVID-19. Sequenced sample: peripheral blood. The gene calls are TRBV28 and TRBJ2-5, with 8 bases identical to TRBD1. CDR3 bases: TGTGCCAGCAGTCGGACAGGGCAGAGGGAGACCCAGTACTTC. Translated: CASSRTGQRETQYF.